The clone carrying this T cell receptor beta chain has ten or more counts. The antigen remains unidentified. TCRdb processed the 5' RACE reads anew with MiXCR; each CDR3 protein has one entry. The sample includes around 300,000 distinct CDR3 sequences, around 10% of them seen just once. This sample was included in a study of CD8 T cells in ankylosing spondylitis. Study results and limitations: A subset of motif variants has previously been described in the synovial fluid and blood of reactive arthritis. Ankylosing spondylitis blood appeared to be characterized by a TCR beta motif of under 10 highly homologous variants. According to the report, clones linked to the disease were significantly enriched in matched synovial fluid samples taken from ankylosing spondylitis patients. Within peripheral blood, clones linked to disease were CD8+ and relatively rare.

Trimming cost V 8 bases and J 1 base, with 5 bases left between them. The CDR3 spans 11 residues. Per the germline V gene, CDR1 is SNHLY and CDR2 is FYNNEI. Sample: blood, either unsorted or a sorted T cell fraction (not recorded which). The chain employs TRBV2 and TRBJ1-2; no clear D gene. The TCR comes from a female donor with ankylosing spondylitis or in good health (not recorded which). The CDR3 DNA reads TGTGCCAGCGCTAATAACTATGGCTACACCTTC. This codes for CASANNYGYTF.